Sequencing of this T cell receptor (beta chain) was carried out in a study of blood T cell repertoires in COVID-19 (dated by TCRdb to the early 2020s). With regard to the full study: Samples from collaborators originated in the United States, Italy and Spain and spanned both the acute and convalescent phases of COVID-19. The prospective study material was composed of cDNA or gDNA derived from T cells, B-cell-depleted T cells, or PBMCs. Sample metadata almost always included a de-identified subject ID, COVID-19 status, age in years and sex. Where HLA class I and class II types were available, the types were taken from metadata supplied by the sample provider, not from assay-based typing. Subjects who had been exposed to COVID-19, were actively infected with it, or had recovered from it provided the deeply sampled blood TCRbeta repertoires that made up the dataset. The samples were drawn from two sources: the first 160 participants of the ongoing ImmuneRACE study, and 1,000 to 1,500 subjects contributed by 6 global collaborators. The repertoires were made available in a free public database intended to serve as a resource for research on the immune response to SARS-CoV-2.

Collaborating institutions collected whole blood in K2EDTA tubes following their own protocols. Collaborator samples were shipped for TCRbeta analysis as frozen whole blood, isolated PBMCs, or DNA extracted from either sample type. As encoded in the germline V gene (reference sequence), CDR1 is PRHDT while CDR2 is FYEKMQ. Taken from cysteine to phenylalanine, the CDR3 has 15 residues. Just the 45-base CDR3 DNA is kept, in frame starting at base 1. V was cut back by 4 bases and J by 4 bases, leaving a gap of 14 bases between them. Regarding this clone: No cognate antigen has been identified for it. No much larger clone exists at a distance of one base, and base qualities are not known.

TCRbeta CDR3 regions were amplified from genomic DNA using the immunoSEQ Assay, a bias-controlled multiplex PCR. Turning to the authors' computational methods: Nucleated cell counts per sample were estimated from amplification of reference gene primers within the assay. To quantify the absolute abundance of each unique TCRbeta CDR3 rearrangement, sequence reads were collapsed and filtered. For each sample, productive Simpson clonality was calculated by taking the square root of Simpson's diversity index across productive rearrangements. This is the immuneACCESS table as TCRdb keeps it, with only in-frame sequences that have V and J called. A part of the clones is gone; compared with another copy, unresolved V genes explain less than half, and the rest is unexplained. V and J calls plus clone size are reproduced from that table; the DNA served to infer D and trimming. The sample has approximately 200,000 clones on record, 70% to 90% of them singletons. Together, the top ten hold 3.5% to 5% of the sample.

Study-wide conclusions, independent of this receptor: The quantity of clinical and demographic metadata differed by source and by participant and was supplied without curation.

The sequence links TRBV13 to TRBJ1-3; TRBD1 could be the D gene, as 5 bases match. This receptor was identified in a woman in her thirties with acute or convalescent COVID-19. The sequencing sample was made of peripheral blood. The bases read TGTGCCAGCAGCTCGCGGGGCGGGATCGGAAACACCATATATTTT. It specifies CASSSRGGIGNTIYF.